Listed here is a single TCR beta chain. This entry is derived from a study of radiation and T cells in renal cell carcinoma. Sequencing was performed with immunoSEQ multiplex PCR; in TCRdb, only in-frame clones are kept and a portion is missing. The table lists around 160,000 clones, 88% of them singletons. As to time point: baseline pretreatment blood. Treatment meaning: 15 Gy SBRT to primary tumor, nephrectomy 4 weeks later. The V end lost 7 bases, the J end lost 13 bases, and 13 bases lay between the germline ends. Germline lookup yields CDR1 SGHAT and CDR2 FQNNGV. This CDR3 region has 10 residues. This specimen consisted of blood, obtained from a patient whose treatment included radiotherapy and nephrectomy. The sequence derives from a woman in her 70s with renal cell carcinoma. V is TRBV11-2 and J is TRBJ1-2, with a weak D call TRBD1 (5 bases). The CDR3 region is CASTSQGSTF. The CDR3 coding sequence is TGTGCCAGCACAAGTCAGGGATCCACCTTC. The full variable domain, rest sourced from reference TRBV11-2 and TRBJ1-2, is EAGVAQSPRYKIIEKRQSVAFWCNPISGHATLYWYQQILGQGPKLLIQFQNNGVVDDSQLPKDRFSAERLKGVDSTLKIQPAKLEDSAVYLCASTSQGSTFGSGTRLTVV.